These 14 T cell receptor beta chains came from one sample sequenced in a study of human T cells and chemical hapten exposure. From the RACE reads, TCRdb called clonotypes with MiXCR, one entry per CDR3 protein. The table lists about 85,000 distinct CDR3 sequences, 9.5% to 13% of them singletons. The time point here: patch test 2, 6 weeks after DPC sensitization. Treatment described: therapeutic diphenylcyclopropenone sensitization with weekly scalp DPC. Sequencing used whole blood, obtained in connection with sensitization to the hapten diphenylcyclopropenone (DPC). The receptor set was obtained from a man aged 18 to 30 with alopecia areata. Some clones in this sample may be carry-over from other donors' samples.

This clonotype has a count of ten or more. This chain joins TRBV12-3 or TRBV12-4 and TRBJ2-3, with D maybe TRBD1 (5 bases). With 5 bases removed from V and 3 bases from J, the gap between germline ends came to 15 bases. The CDR3 totals 15 residues. The CDR3 sequence: CASSPRNRRTDTQYF. The CDR3 DNA reads TGTGCCAGCAGTCCCCGAAACAGGCGAACAGATACGCAGTATTTT.

This clonotype was seen a handful of times. This chain joins TRBV7-3 and TRBJ1-1; D may be TRBD1 (5 bases). The CDR3 has 14 amino acids. The germline CDR1 and CDR2 sequences are SGHTA and FQGTGA. V was trimmed by 2 bases and J by 3 bases, leaving 10 bases between them. The CDR3 DNA reads as TGTGCCAGCAGCTTATCTGGGGGGTACACTGAAGCTTTCTTT. Its protein product is CASSLSGGYTEAFF.

In this sample, this clonotype turned up many times. The gene calls are TRBV20-1 and TRBJ2-3, with no clear D. Germline values: CDR1 DFQATT, CDR2 SNEGSKA (reference sequence). This CDR3 has 14 amino acids. Trimming stripped 0 bases from V and 3 bases from J, with 10 bases between. In DNA form, the CDR3 reads TGCAGTGCTAGAGATCGGGTCTTAACAGATACGCAGTATTTT. It codes for CSARDRVLTDTQYF.

A few counts support this clonotype. The V and J genes are TRBV12-3 or TRBV12-4 and TRBJ1-3; 8 nucleotides match TRBD1. The CDR3 length is 15 residues. V shed 6 bases, J shed 0 bases, and the junction held 4 bases outside the gene matches. The CDR3 sequence is CASRSGTGSGNTIYF. The DNA for the CDR3 is TGTGCCAGCAGGTCCGGGACAGGCTCTGGAAACACCATATATTTT.

The table lists this clonotype with a few counts. The chain combines TRBV29-1 with TRBJ1-4; D gene ambiguous. Germline CDR1 and CDR2: SQVTM and ANQGSEA. CDR3 length: 13 amino acids. V lost 0 bases to trimming and J lost 7 bases, with 9 bases between them. CDR3 loop: CSVEDAAREKLFF. The CDR3 DNA reads TGCAGCGTTGAAGATGCCGCTCGTGAAAAACTGTTTTTT.

This clonotype has only a few counts. The chain combines TRBV18 with TRBJ1-3; no definite D call. The CDR3 length is 14 residues. Trimming took 4 bases from V and 4 from J, leaving 11 bases between them. Germline CDR1 and CDR2: KGHSH and LQKENI. This chain's CDR3 is CASSRDRSGNTIYF. The CDR3 nucleotides read TGTGCCAGCTCACGAGACCGGTCCGGAAACACCATATATTTT.

This clonotype was detected many times. This chain links TRBV5-1 with TRBJ2-7; the D gene is possibly TRBD2 (6 bases). From germline, CDR1 is SGHRS and CDR2 YFSETQ. There are 16 residues in the CDR3. Trimming stripped 3 bases from V and 3 bases from J, with 19 bases between. The CDR3 DNA reads TGCGCCAGCAGCTCCCCCCTCGGGGGAGTCCTCTACGAGCAGTACTTC. This gives the protein CASSSPLGGVLYEQYF.

The chain combines TRBV21-1 with TRBJ1-5; the table assigns TRBD1, which was not confirmed against the DNA. TRBV21-1 is termed a pseudogene. This CDR3 spans 16 amino acids. Here the CDR3 DNA reads TGTGCCAGCAGCAGACTTCACAGGGCTGGCAATCAGCCCCAGCATTTT. Translating gives CASSRLHRAGNQPQHF.

The chain uses TRBV7-6 and TRBJ2-2; 10 bases fit TRBD1. This CDR3 is 17 amino acids long. With 5 bases clipped from V and 6 bases from J, the junction kept 12 bases outside the gene matches. The germline CDR1 and CDR2 sequences are SGHVS and FNYEAQ. The CDR3, as DNA: TGTGCCAGCAGCCACGCCTTACCGGGACAGGGGTCCGGGGAGCTGTTTTTT. Protein: CASSHALPGQGSGELFF.

The CDR3 nucleotides are TGTGCCAGCAGGCCGACCGGGAGGGCCTACGAGCAGTACTTC. It encodes CASRPTGRAYEQYF. The chain combines TRBV6-5 with TRBJ2-7; 8 nucleotides agree with TRBD2. With 6 bases clipped from V and 2 bases from J, the junction kept 6 bases outside the gene matches. Germline CDR1 MNHEY, CDR2 SVGAGI. This CDR3 region has 14 residues.

This clonotype was found many times. The chain has TRBV3-1 and TRBJ1-1; D remains ambiguous. The V end was cut by 4 bases, the J end by 0 bases, with 9 bases between. Germline V gene sequence: CDR1 LGHDT, CDR2 YNNKEL (reference sequence). There are 14 residues in the CDR3. For the CDR3, the DNA is TGTGCCAGCAGCCTCTCCCATTTGAACACTGAAGCTTTCTTT. Encoded protein: CASSLSHLNTEAFF. The whole variable domain, filled in from reference TRBV3-1 and TRBJ1-1, reads DTAVSQTPKYLVTQMGNDKSIKCEQNLGHDTMYWYKQDSKKFLKIMFSYNNKELIINETVPNRFSPKSPDKAHLNLHINSLELGDSAVYFCASSLSHLNTEAFFGQGTRLTVV.

This clonotype was found many times. This chain connects TRBV4-3 to TRBJ2-3; 10 bases fit TRBD2. The V and J ends lost 3 bases and 0 bases, in that order; junction bases with no gene match: 6. CDR3 length: 17 amino acids. The germline V gene encodes CDR1 LGHNA and CDR2 YSLEER. The CDR3 coding sequence is TGCGCCAGCAGCCAGTGGACTAGCGGCCTTAGCACAGATACGCAGTATTTT. Amino acids: CASSQWTSGLSTDTQYF.

The chain uses TRBV20-1 and TRBJ2-7; a possible D gene is TRBD2 (5 bases). V was trimmed by 1 base and J by 6 bases, leaving 7 bases between them. The CDR3 is made up of 11 amino acids. CDR1 is DFQATT, CDR2 SNEGSKA, per germline (reference sequence). CDR3 coding DNA: TGCAGTGCTAGAGCGGGGTCCGAGCAGTACGTC. Protein product: CSARAGSEQYV.

The gene calls are TRBV4-1 and TRBJ2-5; TRBD1 agrees at 7 bases. This CDR3 is built from 17 residues. The V segment lost 3 bases and the J segment 2 bases; nucleotides outside the gene matches: 12. Germline loops: CDR1 MGHRA, CDR2 YSYEKL. CDR3 protein: CASSQDPGQTTQETQYF. CDR3 bases: TGCGCCAGCAGCCAGGATCCGGGACAGACGACGCAAGAGACCCAGTACTTC.